The 2 T cell receptor beta chains reported below all come from one sample, sequenced in a study of T-cell reconstitution after alpha-beta-depleted transplantation in children. The library targeted TCRbeta and was prepared with unique molecular identifiers. Via MiXCR, TCRdb re-called the PCR reads, giving one row per CDR3 protein. The table records just over 350,000 distinct CDR3 sequences, 10% to 15% of them present only once. The sequencing here drew on PBMCs, taken from the stem cell graft. Every receptor here comes from a human donor who donated a stem cell graft to a child with Fanconi anemia.

The gene calls are TRBV7-2 and TRBJ2-3; no definite D call. The CDR3 runs 13 residues. Looked up from germline, CDR1 is SGHTA and CDR2 is FQGNSA. V was shortened by 3 bases and J by 6 bases, with 10 bases between the two germline ends. The CDR3 nucleotides read TGTGCCAGCAGCTTCAACCCCGGGGATACGCAGTATTTT. The encoded protein is CASSFNPGDTQYF.

The V call is TRBV12-5, the J call TRBJ2-2; D might be TRBD1 (5 bases). The CDR3 loop spans 14 amino acids. Germline V gene lookup returns CDR1 LGHNT and CDR2 FRNRAP. The V end was cut by 1 base, the J end by 3 bases, with 6 bases between. Written as DNA, the CDR3 is TGTGCTAGTGGTTTGGCAGGGTACACCGGGGAGCTGTTTTTT. Its translation: CASGLAGYTGELFF.